This T cell receptor (beta chain) was retrieved from a study of blood T cell repertoires in COVID-19. Germline CDR1 is LNHDA and CDR2 is SQIVND (reference sequence). V gave up 5 bases and J gave up 2 bases; unmatched junction bases: 5. This CDR3 is 14 amino acids long. Only in-frame clones appear in the TCRdb table, and some are missing; sequencing was by immunoSEQ multiplex PCR. The sample records hundreds of thousands of clones, roughly 90% being singletons. The V call is TRBV19, the J call TRBJ1-1; the match to TRBD1 covers 7 bases. Specimen: peripheral blood. This clonotype originated in a woman aged 30 to 39 with COVID-19, enrolled during active disease. CDR3 nucleotides: TGTGCCAGTAGTTGGGGGACAGCTAACACTGAAGCTTTCTTT. It is translated as CASSWGTANTEAFF.